A selection of T cell receptor beta chains follows, all from one sample in a study of T cell responses to AZD1222 COVID-19 vaccine. The assay was immunoSEQ multiplex PCR, and TCRdb's table has in-frame clones only and misses some. The sample lists about 100,000 clones; about 85% were seen once. The sequencing here drew on peripheral blood, taken 28 days after the second AZD1222 dose. These TCRs come from an adult who received the AZD1222 COVID-19 vaccine. CDR3s include the opening cysteine and the closing phenylalanine or tryptophan. A D gene is named only where the DNA matches it firmly. Expanded clones get a size class; other rows say once, few or many, or leave the size out.

j_gene	abundance	v_gene	d_gene	CDR3nt	CDR3aa
TRBJ1-1	NA	TRBV6-2/TRBV6-3	TRBD1	TGTGCCAGCAGCGCTGCAGGGGGCGGCACTGAAGCTTTCTTT	CASSAAGGGTEAFF
TRBJ2-3	NA	TRBV2	NA	TGTGCCAGCAGTGTCGGGACTTCTCGTATGCAGTATTTT	CASSVGTSRMQYF
TRBJ2-7	NA	TRBV12-3/TRBV12-4	NA	TGTGCCAGCAGTTTAAGGCTCCCCGGATTCTTGTACTTC	CASSLRLPGFLYF
TRBJ1-5	NA	TRBV9	NA	TGTGCCAGCAGCGGGGACCCTAGGTTGGGCAATCAGCCCCAGCATTTT	CASSGDPRLGNQPQHF
TRBJ1-3	NA	TRBV15	TRBD1	TGTGCCACCAGCAGACGGTTGGGACAGTCCTCTGGAAACACCATATATTTT	CATSRRLGQSSGNTIYF
TRBJ2-3	NA	TRBV27	NA	TGTGCCAGCAGTCCTCAGAACACAAGACAGCCTACGCAGTATTTT	CASSPQNTRQPTQYF
TRBJ1-2	NA	TRBV2	NA	TGTGCCAGCGTATGGGACAAAGAGTCGGGTGGCTACACCTTC	CASVWDKESGGYTF
TRBJ2-7	NA	TRBV19	NA	TGTGCCAGTAGTGCCGGGGGTTCCTACGAGCAGTACTTC	CASSAGGSYEQYF
TRBJ1-5	NA	TRBV9	NA	TGTGCCAGCAGCCAAGGACAGCTTAATCAGCCCCAGCATTTT	CASSQGQLNQPQHF
TRBJ1-1	NA	TRBV6-5	NA	TGTGCCAGCAGTTACTCGAAGGAGGGGGAAAAAGCTTTCTTT	CASSYSKEGEKAFF
TRBJ1-6	NA	TRBV15	TRBD1	TGTGCCACCAGCAGAGATAGACAGGGAGGTTCACCCCTCCACTTT	CATSRDRQGGSPLHF
TRBJ1-1	few	TRBV29-1	NA	TGCAGCGTTACTAACTTGAACACTGAAGCTTTCTTT	CSVTNLNTEAFF
TRBJ2-1	once	TRBV7-3	TRBD2	TGTGCCAGCAGCCGGACTAGTTACAATGAGCAGTTCTTC	CASSRTSYNEQFF
TRBJ1-1	NA	TRBV7-3	NA	TGTGCCAGCAGCTGGGACGGAAACACTGAAGCTTTCTTT	CASSWDGNTEAFF
TRBJ2-7	once	TRBV19	TRBD2	TGTGCCAGTAGTATAGTAACTAGCGGGGTCTACGAGCAGTACTTC	CASSIVTSGVYEQYF
TRBJ2-7	NA	TRBV4-1	TRBD1	TGCGCCAGCAGCCATCACCGACGGGACAGGGGGCTTGCGATCTACGAGCAGTACTTC	CASSHHRRDRGLAIYEQYF
TRBJ1-2	NA	TRBV24-1	NA	TGTGCCACCAGTGAGGACGGCCTCCCCCCCCATGGCTACACCTTC	CATSEDGLPPHGYTF
TRBJ2-7	NA	TRBV27	NA	TGTGCCAGCAGTGTGCTGCAGGGGGGCGAGCAGTACTTC	CASSVLQGGEQYF
TRBJ2-5	NA	TRBV6-4	NA	TGTGCCAGCAGTGACTCTGCAGGGGAAGAGACCCAGTACTTC	CASSDSAGEETQYF
TRBJ1-6	few	TRBV7-9	NA	TGTGCCACCGGGGGTGGAGGGTCACCCCTCCACTTT	CATGGGGSPLHF
TRBJ1-4	NA	TRBV18	NA	TGTGCCAGCTCACCAAGGAGCCTTGTAGGTGGGGCGGCTGAAAAACTGTTTTTT	CASSPRSLVGGAAEKLFF
TRBJ1-5	NA	TRBV2	NA	TGTGCCAGCAGTGGGTCCTTAAATCAGCCCCAGCATTTT	CASSGSLNQPQHF
TRBJ2-7	NA	TRBV5-1	TRBD1	TGCGCCAGCAGCCCAGGGGGCCTTGACGAGCAGTACTTC	CASSPGGLDEQYF
TRBJ1-1	NA	TRBV7-9	TRBD1	TGTGCCAGCACCGCATACACAGGGGCCTACACTGAAGCTTTCTTT	CASTAYTGAYTEAFF
TRBJ2-1	NA	TRBV2	NA	TGTGCCAGCAGTGTCTGGGGGGGCGATGAGCAGTTCTTC	CASSVWGGDEQFF